This T cell receptor beta chain was captured in a study of T cells in Graves' hyperthyroidism and ophthalmopathy. Study-wide results and limits: Among clonotypes expanded in thyroid above 0.001, most were also found in blood. The model made its ophthalmopathy prediction, and onset followed a median 6.5 months later.

Disease duration under 2 months; hyperthyroidism patients were aged 18 to 65. This clonotype was recorded at least ten times. Antigen unknown. Trimming cost V 8 bases and J 3 bases, with 10 bases left between them. Germline V gene data show CDR1 as GTSNPN and CDR2 as SVGIG (reference sequence). The CDR3 spans 11 residues. The investigators amplified TCR beta CDR3 regions from RNA transcripts. The HTBI primer set drove a first-round RT-PCR of the TCR CDR3. A single record per CDR3 protein comes from TCRdb applying MiXCR to the multiplex PCR reads. The sample has roughly 740,000 distinct CDR3 sequences; roughly 15% are singletons.

Material: blood. The chain uses TRBV30 and TRBJ1-2; D ambiguous. The sequence was obtained from a man younger than 35 with Graves' hyperthyroidism. The CDR3, as DNA: TGTGCCCGTGAACCCTACTATGGCTACACCTTC. Translated, it gives CAREPYYGYTF.